The 18 T cell receptor beta chains presented below share a single source sample, sequenced in a study of blood T cell repertoires in COVID-19. The protocol was immunoSEQ multiplex PCR, while the TCRdb copy is restricted to in-frame clones and leaves out a portion. The data contain about 200,000 clones, over 75% of them singletons. The specimen was peripheral blood. These receptors were taken from a woman of 80 years or more with acute or convalescent COVID-19.

The rearrangement links TRBV4-2 to TRBJ1-6, with D maybe TRBD1 (6 bases). The CDR3 spans 13 residues. Germline V gives CDR1 LGHNA, CDR2 YNFKEQ. V lost 1 base, J lost 13 bases, and 11 bases lay in between. This chain's CDR3 is CASSQGNRDPLHF. CDR3 coding DNA: TGTGCCAGCAGCCAAGGGAACAGGGACCCCCTCCACTTT.

The chain links TRBV28 to TRBJ2-1; the match to TRBD1 covers 12 bases. CDR3 size: 15 residues. CDR1 MDHEN and CDR2 SYDVKM come from the germline V gene. V lost 7 bases, J lost 8 bases, and 9 bases stayed unmatched. The CDR3 loop reads CASKTGQGAFYEQFF. Here the CDR3 DNA reads TGTGCCAGCAAGACGGGACAGGGGGCTTTCTATGAGCAGTTCTTC.

Ten or more counts support this clone. The chain combines TRBV5-1 with TRBJ2-7; possible D gene TRBD2, 6 bases. The CDR3 sequence is 14 residues long. Germline V gives CDR1 SGHRS, CDR2 YFSETQ. Trimming took off 0 bases at V and 0 bases at J, with 7 bases between the two ends. The CDR3: CASSLAGVSYEQYF. The CDR3 DNA follows: TGCGCCAGCAGCTTGGCGGGGGTCTCCTACGAGCAGTACTTC.

This chain joins TRBV2 and TRBJ1-6; 7 positions match TRBD1. Unmatched junction bases numbered 10, after V lost 6 bases and J lost 5 bases. Germline loops: CDR1 SNHLY, CDR2 FYNNEI. The CDR3 sequence is 16 residues long. Here the CDR3 reads CASRSGLGQNNSPLHF. In DNA, the CDR3 is TGTGCCAGCAGGAGTGGGCTGGGACAGAATAATTCACCCCTCCACTTT.

V usage is TRBV7-6 and J usage is TRBJ1-5; D uncertain. With 0 bases removed from V and 0 bases from J, the gap between germline ends came to 9 bases. The CDR3 has 16 residues. From germline, CDR1 is SGHVS and CDR2 FNYEAQ. As DNA, the CDR3 is TGTGCCAGCAGCTTAGCACCGGGTTATAGCAATCAGCCCCAGCATTTT. Its translation: CASSLAPGYSNQPQHF.

V and J are TRBV11-1 and TRBJ1-1, with D perhaps matching TRBD1 (5 bases). There are 16 residues in the CDR3. Germline lookup yields CDR1 SGHAT and CDR2 FQDESV (reference sequence). V gave up 3 bases and J gave up 0 bases, with 14 bases separating them. The CDR3 DNA sequence: TGTGCCAGCAGCTTGGAGACGACAGCCTTGAACACTGAAGCTTTCTTT. Its translation: CASSLETTALNTEAFF.

V and J are TRBV19 and TRBJ2-3, with a weak D call TRBD2 (5 bases). Germline values: CDR1 LNHDA, CDR2 SQIVND (reference sequence). V was shortened by 6 bases and J by 1 base, with 11 bases between the two germline ends. This CDR3 comprises 14 residues. Written as DNA, the CDR3 is TGTGCCAGTAGGCCGACCGGGGGCACAGATACGCAGTATTTT. Encoded protein: CASRPTGGTDTQYF.

V and J are TRBV4-1 and TRBJ1-2, with a tentative D call TRBD1 (5 bases). V lost 0 bases and J 8 bases, leaving 13 bases between the germline ends. Per the germline V gene, CDR1 is MGHRA and CDR2 is YSYEKL. The CDR3 sequence is 14 residues long. The CDR3 here is CASSQDERGSGYTF. CDR3 nucleotide sequence: TGCGCCAGCAGCCAAGACGAACGGGGGAGCGGCTACACCTTC.

The genes are TRBV6-5 and TRBJ1-6; possibly TRBD1 for D (5 bases). Germline loops: CDR1 MNHEY, CDR2 SVGAGI. Trimming stripped 6 bases from V and 10 bases from J, with 19 bases between. This CDR3 has 15 residues. The CDR3 reads CASSLKGQGTSPLHF. Here the CDR3 DNA reads TGTGCCAGCAGCCTGAAGGGGCAGGGAACCTCACCCCTCCACTTT.

The chain is built from TRBV5-5 and TRBJ1-4; the D gene is possibly TRBD1 (5 bases). The CDR3 contains 14 residues. V lost 4 bases and J lost 1, with 8 bases in between. Per germline, CDR1 SGHKS and CDR2 YYEKEE (reference sequence). As DNA, the CDR3 is TGTGCCAGCAGCCCCGGGGGAACTAATGAAAAACTGTTTTTT. Amino acids: CASSPGGTNEKLFF.

This clone was seen a single time. The chain has TRBV5-1 and TRBJ2-7; 8 positions agree with TRBD2. V was pared by 0 bases and J by 6 bases, with 2 bases of the junction left unmatched. The CDR3 spans 13 residues. Germline V gives CDR1 SGHRS, CDR2 YFSETQ. The CDR3 loop is CASSLAGGSEQYF. DNA of the CDR3: TGCGCCAGCAGCTTGGCGGGAGGGAGCGAGCAGTACTTC.

This chain links TRBV19 with TRBJ2-2; 11 bases fit TRBD1. The CDR3 contains 15 residues. Germline V lookup: CDR1 LNHDA, CDR2 SQIVND (reference sequence). The trim removed 5 bases at V and 8 bases at J, leaving 7 bases unmatched. The CDR3 DNA reads as TGTGCCAGTAGTCTTGGACAGGGGGCGCAAGGGGAGCTGTTTTTT. Its protein product is CASSLGQGAQGELFF.

J is TRBJ2-7 and V is TRBV9; no firm D call. This CDR3 region has 11 residues. The V end lost 0 bases, the J end lost 5 bases, and 3 bases lay between the germline ends. Per germline, CDR1 SGDLS and CDR2 YYNGEE. CDR3 loop: CASSVADEQYF. The CDR3 nucleotides read TGTGCCAGCAGCGTAGCTGACGAGCAGTACTTC. The full variable domain, in which reference TRBV9 and TRBJ2-7 provide the parts outside the CDR3, is DSGVTQTPKHLITATGQRVTLRCSPRSGDLSVYWYQQSLDQGLQFLIQYYNGEERAKGNILERFSAQQFPDLHSELNLSSLELGDSALYFCASSVADEQYFGPGTRLTVT.

This chain links TRBV7-2 with TRBJ1-5; D is perhaps TRBD1 (5 bases). Looked up from germline, CDR1 is SGHTA and CDR2 is FQGNSA. V was trimmed by 5 bases and J by 2 bases, leaving 13 bases between them. This CDR3 has 15 residues. This CDR3 reads CASSPAGSGNQPQHF. CDR3 sequence (DNA): TGTGCCAGCAGCCCCGCAGGGTCAGGCAATCAGCCCCAGCATTTT.

DNA for the CDR3: TGTGCCAGCAGCAGGACTAGCGGTGGGAAGACCCAGTACTTC. This sequence encodes CASSRTSGGKTQYF. V is TRBV3-1 (or the pseudogene TRBV3-2) and J is TRBJ2-5; 10 bases fit TRBD2. Germline CDR1 reads LGHDT; CDR2 reads YNNKEL (reference sequence). Trimming at V came to 5 bases and at J to 6 bases, leaving 6 bases not matched to a gene. CDR3 size: 14 residues.

The V call is TRBV18, the J call TRBJ1-4; maybe TRBD1 (5 bases). There are 16 residues in the CDR3. Germline V gene sequence: CDR1 KGHSH, CDR2 LQKENI. V lost 0 bases and J lost 4, with 12 bases in between. CDR3 nucleotides: TGTGCCAGCTCACCACCTCCGGGACTGGTTAATGAAAAACTGTTTTTT. This translates into CASSPPPGLVNEKLFF.

The J gene is TRBJ2-3, the V gene TRBV3-1 (or the pseudogene TRBV3-2), with TRBD2 matching 9 bases. This CDR3 comprises 16 residues. Germline-derived CDR1 and CDR2 are LGHDT and YNNKEL (reference sequence). V trimming: 4 bases; J trimming: 6 bases; junction bases outside the gene matches: 11. The CDR3 nucleotides read TGTGCCAGCAGCCCTCCGCGGGGGGGGGCCTTGGATACGCAGTATTTT. Its protein product is CASSPPRGGALDTQYF.

The V call is TRBV6-1, the J call TRBJ2-7; no definite D call. Germline V gene data show CDR1 as MNHNS and CDR2 as SASEGT. The V and J ends lost 1 base and 2 bases respectively, with 12 bases between them. The CDR3 contains 15 residues. CDR3: CASSEVFSETYEQYF. The CDR3 DNA is TGTGCCAGCAGTGAAGTTTTTTCTGAGACCTACGAGCAGTACTTC.